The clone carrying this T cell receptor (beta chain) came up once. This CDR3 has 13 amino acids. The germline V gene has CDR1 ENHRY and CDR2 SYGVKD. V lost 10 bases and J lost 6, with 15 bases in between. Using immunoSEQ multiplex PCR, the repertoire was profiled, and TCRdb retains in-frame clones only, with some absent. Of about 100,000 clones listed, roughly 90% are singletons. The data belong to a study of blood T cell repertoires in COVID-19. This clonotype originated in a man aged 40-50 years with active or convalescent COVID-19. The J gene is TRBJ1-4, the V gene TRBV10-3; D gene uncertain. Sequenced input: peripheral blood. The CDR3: CATQLGGYEKLFF. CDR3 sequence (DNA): TGTGCCACCCAACTCGGCGGGTATGAAAAACTGTTTTTT.